These T cell receptor beta chains were read from a single sample in a study of blood T cell repertoires in COVID-19. Some clones are missing from TCRdb's copy, which holds only in-frame ones; the method was immunoSEQ multiplex PCR. The sample shows some 120,000 clones, 87% of them seen only once. The sequenced sample was peripheral blood. The origin of the receptors is a woman in her fifties or sixties with acute or convalescent COVID-19. Each CDR3 is given with its conserved first and last residue. A D gene is named only where the DNA matches it firmly. Clone size is shown for a subset of rows, as once, few, many or a class of expanded clone.

abundance: NA
j_gene: TRBJ2-2
v_gene: TRBV11-2
d_gene: TRBD1
CDR3aa: CASSQDRGMAGELFF
CDR3nt: TGTGCCAGCAGCCAGGACAGGGGGATGGCCGGGGAGCTGTTTTTT

abundance: NA
j_gene: TRBJ1-5
v_gene: TRBV5-1
d_gene: NA
CDR3aa: CASSLDTGGNQPQHF
CDR3nt: TGCGCCAGCAGCTTGGACACAGGCGGTAATCAGCCCCAGCATTTT

abundance: NA
j_gene: TRBJ1-2
v_gene: TRBV3-1/TRBV3-2
d_gene: NA
CDR3aa: CASSQEADPGGYTF
CDR3nt: TGTGCCAGCAGCCAAGAAGCGGACCCCGGAGGCTACACCTTC

abundance: NA
j_gene: TRBJ2-3
v_gene: TRBV7-2
d_gene: NA
CDR3aa: CASSFRVPDTQYF
CDR3nt: TGTGCCAGCAGCTTCCGGGTCCCAGATACGCAGTATTTT

abundance: NA
j_gene: TRBJ1-1
v_gene: TRBV3-1/TRBV3-2
d_gene: TRBD1
CDR3aa: CASSQAGTGSIMRAFF
CDR3nt: TGTGCCAGCAGCCAAGCAGGGACAGGGTCTATAATGCGAGCTTTCTTT

abundance: NA
j_gene: TRBJ1-4
v_gene: TRBV7-9
d_gene: NA
CDR3aa: CASSLSEQNEKLFF
CDR3nt: TGTGCCAGCAGCTTAAGCGAGCAGAATGAAAAACTGTTTTTT

abundance: NA
j_gene: TRBJ2-4
v_gene: TRBV7-2
d_gene: NA
CDR3aa: CASSTRGPNKNIQYF
CDR3nt: TGTGCCAGCAGCACCCGAGGGCCTAACAAAAACATTCAGTACTTC

abundance: NA
j_gene: TRBJ1-1
v_gene: TRBV9
d_gene: TRBD1
CDR3aa: CASSVAGQGAWNTEAFF
CDR3nt: TGTGCCAGCAGCGTCGCGGGACAGGGGGCATGGAACACTGAAGCTTTCTTT

abundance: NA
j_gene: TRBJ2-3
v_gene: TRBV5-1
d_gene: TRBD1
CDR3aa: CASSPGQGSDTQYF
CDR3nt: TGCGCCAGCAGCCCTGGACAGGGCTCAGATACGCAGTATTTT

abundance: NA
j_gene: TRBJ1-2
v_gene: TRBV19
d_gene: NA
CDR3aa: CASRMGGSGGYTF
CDR3nt: TGTGCCAGTAGGATGGGGGGGAGTGGTGGCTACACCTTC

abundance: NA
j_gene: TRBJ2-3
v_gene: TRBV19
d_gene: NA
CDR3aa: CASSFRSRTDTQYF
CDR3nt: TGTGCCAGTAGTTTTCGATCTAGAACAGATACGCAGTATTTT

abundance: NA
j_gene: TRBJ1-1
v_gene: TRBV6-5
d_gene: TRBD1
CDR3aa: CASSYTLTGGSTEAFF
CDR3nt: TGTGCCAGCAGTTACACCCTTACAGGGGGTAGCACTGAAGCTTTCTTT

abundance: NA
j_gene: TRBJ2-3
v_gene: TRBV28
d_gene: TRBD1
CDR3aa: CASSLRQGRTDTQYF
CDR3nt: TGTGCCAGCAGTTTAAGACAGGGGAGGACAGATACGCAGTATTTT

abundance: NA
j_gene: TRBJ1-6
v_gene: TRBV3-1/TRBV3-2
d_gene: NA
CDR3aa: CASSRGDSPLHF
CDR3nt: TGTGCCAGCAGCCGGGGGGATTCACCCCTCCACTTT

abundance: NA
j_gene: TRBJ1-2
v_gene: TRBV19
d_gene: TRBD1
CDR3aa: CASRKNRDRPNYGYTF
CDR3nt: TGTGCCAGTAGAAAGAACCGGGACAGGCCTAACTATGGCTACACCTTC

abundance: once
j_gene: TRBJ2-2
v_gene: TRBV7-6
d_gene: TRBD2
CDR3aa: CASSLPGLAGETGELFF
CDR3nt: TGTGCCAGCAGCTTACCCGGACTAGCGGGAGAAACCGGGGAGCTGTTTTTT

abundance: once
j_gene: TRBJ2-5
v_gene: TRBV18
d_gene: TRBD2
CDR3aa: CASSQGLAGGRETQYF
CDR3nt: TGTGCCAGCTCACAAGGACTAGCGGGAGGGCGCGAGACCCAGTACTTC

abundance: once
j_gene: TRBJ1-2
v_gene: TRBV7-3
d_gene: TRBD1
CDR3aa: CASSLTGAGGRGYTF
CDR3nt: TGTGCCAGCAGCTTAACAGGGGCAGGGGGCAGGGGCTACACCTTC

abundance: NA
j_gene: TRBJ2-2
v_gene: TRBV2
d_gene: NA
CDR3aa: CASSETRQDTGELFF
CDR3nt: TGTGCCAGCAGTGAAACCCGACAGGACACCGGGGAGCTGTTTTTT

abundance: NA
j_gene: TRBJ2-3
v_gene: TRBV3-1/TRBV3-2
d_gene: TRBD1
CDR3aa: CASRQTGQITDTQYF
CDR3nt: TGTGCCAGCAGACAAACGGGACAGATCACAGATACGCAGTATTTT

abundance: once
j_gene: TRBJ2-2
v_gene: TRBV7-2
d_gene: NA
CDR3aa: CASSLPLGELFF
CDR3nt: TGTGCCAGCAGCTTACCGTTAGGGGAGCTGTTTTTT

abundance: NA
j_gene: TRBJ2-3
v_gene: TRBV5-1
d_gene: TRBD2
CDR3aa: CASSLAAGGPDTQYF
CDR3nt: TGCGCCAGCAGCTTGGCAGCGGGAGGGCCAGATACGCAGTATTTT

abundance: NA
j_gene: TRBJ2-1
v_gene: TRBV11-2
d_gene: TRBD2
CDR3aa: CASSPTSGPYNEQFF
CDR3nt: TGTGCCAGCAGCCCTACTAGCGGGCCCTACAATGAGCAGTTCTTC